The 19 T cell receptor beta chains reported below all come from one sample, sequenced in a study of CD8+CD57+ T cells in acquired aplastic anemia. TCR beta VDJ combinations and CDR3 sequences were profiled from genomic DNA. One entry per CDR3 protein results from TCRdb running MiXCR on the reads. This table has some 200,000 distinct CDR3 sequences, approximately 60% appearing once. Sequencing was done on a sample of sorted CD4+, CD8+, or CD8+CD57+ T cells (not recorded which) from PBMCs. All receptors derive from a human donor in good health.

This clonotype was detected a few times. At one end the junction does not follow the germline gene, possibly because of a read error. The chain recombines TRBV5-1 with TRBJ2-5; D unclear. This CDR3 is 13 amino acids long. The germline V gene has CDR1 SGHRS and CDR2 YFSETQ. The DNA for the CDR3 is TGTGCCAGCAGCCAGCGTTACCAAGAGACCCAGTACTTC. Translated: CASSQRYQETQYF.

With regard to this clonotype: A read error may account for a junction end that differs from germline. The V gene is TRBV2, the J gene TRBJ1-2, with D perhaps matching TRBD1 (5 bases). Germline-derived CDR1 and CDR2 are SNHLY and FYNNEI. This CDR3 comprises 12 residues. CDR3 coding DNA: TGTGCCAGCAGGGAAGGGGCCGCTGGCTACACCTTC. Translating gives CASREGAAGYTF.

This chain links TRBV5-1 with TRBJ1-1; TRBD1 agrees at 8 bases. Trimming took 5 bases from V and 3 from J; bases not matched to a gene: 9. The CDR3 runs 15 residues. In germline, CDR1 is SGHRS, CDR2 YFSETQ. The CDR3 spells CASRASRGRDTEAFF. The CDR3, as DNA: TGCGCCAGCAGGGCGAGCAGGGGGCGCGACACTGAAGCTTTCTTT.

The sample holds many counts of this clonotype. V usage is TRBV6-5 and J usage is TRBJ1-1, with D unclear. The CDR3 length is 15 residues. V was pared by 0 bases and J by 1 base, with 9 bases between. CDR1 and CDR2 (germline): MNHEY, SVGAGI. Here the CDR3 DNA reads TGTGCCAGCAGTTACTCAACCACAGCGAACACTGAAGCTTTCTTT. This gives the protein CASSYSTTANTEAFF.

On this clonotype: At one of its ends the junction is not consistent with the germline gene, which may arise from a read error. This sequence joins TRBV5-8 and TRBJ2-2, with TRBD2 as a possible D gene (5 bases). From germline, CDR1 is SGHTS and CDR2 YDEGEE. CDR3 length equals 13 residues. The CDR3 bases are TGTGCCAGCAGCCAGAGCGACACCGGGGATCTGTCTTTT. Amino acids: CASSQSDTGDLSF.

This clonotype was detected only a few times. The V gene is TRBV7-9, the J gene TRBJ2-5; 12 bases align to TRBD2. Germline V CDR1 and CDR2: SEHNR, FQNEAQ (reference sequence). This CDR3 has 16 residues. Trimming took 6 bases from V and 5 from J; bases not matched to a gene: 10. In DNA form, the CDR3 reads TGTGCCAGCAGTGAGACTAGCGGGAGTTCGGGGGAGACCCAGTACTTC. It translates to CASSETSGSSGETQYF. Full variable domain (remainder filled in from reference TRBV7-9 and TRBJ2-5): DTGVSQNPRHKITKRGQNVTFRCDPISEHNRLYWYRQTLGQGPEFLTYFQNEAQLEKSRLLSDRFSAERPKGSFSTLEIQRTEQGDSAMYLCASSETSGSSGETQYFGPGTRLLVL.

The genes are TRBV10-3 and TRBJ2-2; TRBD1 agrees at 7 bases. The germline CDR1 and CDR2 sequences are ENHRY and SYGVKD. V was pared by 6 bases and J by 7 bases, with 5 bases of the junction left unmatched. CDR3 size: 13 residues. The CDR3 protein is CAIREGAGGELFF. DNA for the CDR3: TGTGCCATCAGAGAGGGGGCGGGCGGGGAGCTGTTTTTT.

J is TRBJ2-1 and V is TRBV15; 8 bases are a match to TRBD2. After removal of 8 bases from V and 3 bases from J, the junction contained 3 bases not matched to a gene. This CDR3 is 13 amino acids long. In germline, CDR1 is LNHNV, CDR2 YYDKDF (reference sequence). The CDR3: CATASGGYNEQFF. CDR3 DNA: TGTGCCACCGCAAGCGGGGGCTACAATGAGCAGTTCTTC.

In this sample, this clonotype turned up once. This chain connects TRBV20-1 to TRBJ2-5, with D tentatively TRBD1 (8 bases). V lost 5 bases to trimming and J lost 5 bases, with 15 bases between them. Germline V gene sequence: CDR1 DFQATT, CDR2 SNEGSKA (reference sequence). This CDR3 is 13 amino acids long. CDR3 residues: CSASTGGGETQYF. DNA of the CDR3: TGCAGTGCTTCAACAGGGGGAGGGGAGACCCAGTACTTC.

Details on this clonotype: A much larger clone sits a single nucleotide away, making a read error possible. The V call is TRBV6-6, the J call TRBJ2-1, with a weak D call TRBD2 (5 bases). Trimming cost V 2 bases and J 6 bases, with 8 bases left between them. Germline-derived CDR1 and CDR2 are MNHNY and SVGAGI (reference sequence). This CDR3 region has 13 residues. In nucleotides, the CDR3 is TGTGCCAGCAGTTACACGGGAAGCAATGAGCAGTTCTTC. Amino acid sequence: CASSYTGSNEQFF.

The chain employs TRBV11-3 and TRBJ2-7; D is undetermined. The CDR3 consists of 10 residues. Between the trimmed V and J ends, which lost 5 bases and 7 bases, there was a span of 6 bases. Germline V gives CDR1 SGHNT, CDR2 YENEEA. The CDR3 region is CASSANEQYF. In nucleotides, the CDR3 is TGTGCCAGCAGCGCGAATGAGCAGTACTTC.

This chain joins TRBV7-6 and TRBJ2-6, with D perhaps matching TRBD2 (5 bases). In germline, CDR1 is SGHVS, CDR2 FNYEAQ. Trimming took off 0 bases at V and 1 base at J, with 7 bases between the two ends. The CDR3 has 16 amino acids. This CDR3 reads CASSLATRSGANVLTF. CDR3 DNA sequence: TGTGCCAGCAGCTTAGCTACTAGGTCTGGGGCCAACGTCCTGACTTTC.

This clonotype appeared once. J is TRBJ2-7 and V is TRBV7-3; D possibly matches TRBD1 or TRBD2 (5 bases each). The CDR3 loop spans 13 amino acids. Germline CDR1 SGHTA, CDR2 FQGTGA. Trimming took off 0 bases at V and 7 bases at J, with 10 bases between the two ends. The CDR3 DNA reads TGTGCCAGCAGCTTAACGCGGGCAGGGGAGCAGTACTTC. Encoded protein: CASSLTRAGEQYF.

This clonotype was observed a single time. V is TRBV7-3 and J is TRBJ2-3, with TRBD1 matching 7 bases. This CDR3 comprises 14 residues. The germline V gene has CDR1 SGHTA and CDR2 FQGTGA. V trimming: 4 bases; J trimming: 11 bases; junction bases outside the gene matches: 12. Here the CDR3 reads CASSSGQVSYGQYF. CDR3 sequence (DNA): TGTGCCAGCAGCTCAGGACAGGTCTCCTACGGGCAGTATTTT.

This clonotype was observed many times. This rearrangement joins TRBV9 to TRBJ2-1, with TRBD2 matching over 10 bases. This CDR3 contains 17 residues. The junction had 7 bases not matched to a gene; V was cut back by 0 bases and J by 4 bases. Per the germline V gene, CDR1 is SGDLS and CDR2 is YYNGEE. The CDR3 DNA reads TGTGCCAGCAGCGTAGAGGGTAGCGGGAGGCGATACAATGAGCAGTTCTTC. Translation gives CASSVEGSGRRYNEQFF.

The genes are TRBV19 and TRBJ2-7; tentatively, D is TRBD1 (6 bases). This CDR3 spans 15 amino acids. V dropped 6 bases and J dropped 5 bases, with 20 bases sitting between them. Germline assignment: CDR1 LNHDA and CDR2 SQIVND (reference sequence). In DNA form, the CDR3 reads TGTGCCAGTAGGGATCCAGGGGCCGTCCGCGACGAGCAGTACTTC. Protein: CASRDPGAVRDEQYF.

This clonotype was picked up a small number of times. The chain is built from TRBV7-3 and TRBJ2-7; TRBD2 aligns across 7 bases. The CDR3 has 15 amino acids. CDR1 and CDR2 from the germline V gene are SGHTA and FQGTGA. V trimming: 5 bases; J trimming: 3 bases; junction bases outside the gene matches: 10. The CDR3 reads CASSAGLGGVYEQYF. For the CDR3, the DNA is TGTGCCAGCAGCGCGGGACTGGGGGGGGTCTACGAGCAGTACTTC. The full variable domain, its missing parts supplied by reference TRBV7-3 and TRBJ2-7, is GAGVSQTPSNKVTEKGKYVELRCDPISGHTALYWYRQSLGQGPEFLIYFQGTGAADDSGLPNDRFFAVRPEGSVSTLKIQRTERGDSAVYLCASSAGLGGVYEQYFGPGTRLTVT.

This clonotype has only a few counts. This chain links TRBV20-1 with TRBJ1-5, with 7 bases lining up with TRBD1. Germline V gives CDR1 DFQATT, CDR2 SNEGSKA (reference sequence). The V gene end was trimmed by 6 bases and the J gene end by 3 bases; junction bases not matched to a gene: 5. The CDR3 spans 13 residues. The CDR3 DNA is TGCAGTGCGGCGGGACAGCCCAATCAGCCCCAGCATTTT. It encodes CSAAGQPNQPQHF.

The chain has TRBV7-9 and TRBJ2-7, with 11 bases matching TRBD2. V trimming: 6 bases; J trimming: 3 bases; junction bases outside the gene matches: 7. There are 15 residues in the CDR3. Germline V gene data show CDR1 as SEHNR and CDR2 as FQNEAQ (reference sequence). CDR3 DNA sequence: TGTGCCAGCAGTCTAGCCGGACTAGCGGGCTACGAGCAGTACTTC. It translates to CASSLAGLAGYEQYF. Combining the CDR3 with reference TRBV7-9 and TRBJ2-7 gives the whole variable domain DTGVSQNPRHKITKRGQNVTFRCDPISEHNRLYWYRQTLGQGPEFLTYFQNEAQLEKSRLLSDRFSAERPKGSFSTLEIQRTEQGDSAMYLCASSLAGLAGYEQYFGPGTRLTVT.